What follows describes a single TCR beta chain. The method was immunoSEQ multiplex PCR; TCRdb's version includes in-frame clones alone and lacks a portion of them. The profile shows 310,000 or so clones, about 90% of them singletons. Germline-derived CDR1 and CDR2 are MDHEN and SYDVKM. CDR3 length: 12 residues. The V end lost 5 bases, the J end lost 2 bases, and 7 bases lay between the germline ends. The sample belongs to a study of blood T cell repertoires in COVID-19. At the level of the study: The United States, Italy and Spain provided the acute and convalescent COVID-19 samples. PBMCs, B-cell-depleted T cells, or T cells provided the cDNA or gDNA that made up the material.

This chain uses TRBV28 with TRBJ2-7; a possible D gene is TRBD1 (6 bases). Sequences were obtained from peripheral blood. The source is a woman in her twenties or thirties who had recovered from COVID-19. As DNA, the CDR3 is TGTGCCAGCAGTGACAGGACCTACGAGCAGTACTTC. Its translation: CASSDRTYEQYF.